The rows below give T cell receptor beta chains drawn from one sample of a study of cytomegalovirus exposure and HLA in healthy donors. The data were produced by immunoSEQ multiplex PCR, yet TCRdb's version contains in-frame clones alone and is incomplete. Of about 160,000 clones listed, 80% to 90% are singletons. Sequencing was done on a sample of PBMCs. These receptors all come from a male donor in good health and CMV-seronegative. The CDR3 runs from the conserved cysteine through the conserved F or W. The D gene is left open where the match is weak. For some rows the clone size is stated as once, few or many, or as a class when expanded; others skip it.

- | TRBJ2-2 | - | TRBV30 | TGTGCCTGGAGTGTAGGACAGCCTTCGGGGGAGCTGTTTTTT | CAWSVGQPSGELFF
- | TRBJ2-7 | TRBD2 | TRBV30 | TGTGCCTGGTCTAGCGGGGGGGCCCACGAGCAGTACTTC | CAWSSGGAHEQYF
- | TRBJ1-3 | TRBD1 | TRBV18 | TGTGCCAGCTCACCTACCGGGACAGGGGTTTATAGCTCTGGAAACACCATATATTTT | CASSPTGTGVYSSGNTIYF
- | TRBJ2-1 | TRBD1 | TRBV11-2 | TGTGCCAGCAGCTCCAACAGGGGATCATTCTTC | CASSSNRGSFF
few | TRBJ1-3 | TRBD1 | TRBV5-6 | TGTGCCAGCAGCCCCAGGGGGCCCGGAAACACCATATATTTT | CASSPRGPGNTIYF
- | TRBJ2-7 | TRBD2 | TRBV19 | TGTGCCAGTAGTATGCGGGGGTCCTACGAGCAGTACTTC | CASSMRGSYEQYF
- | TRBJ2-1 | TRBD2 | TRBV7-8 | TGTGCCAGCAGCTTACTGACTAGCGGGGGGGAGCAGTTCTTC | CASSLLTSGGEQFF
once | TRBJ2-5 | TRBD2 | TRBV11-2 | TGTGCCAGCAGCACCGGGACTAGCGGGGGGGATGAAGAGACCCAGTACTTC | CASSTGTSGGDEETQYF
- | TRBJ2-3 | TRBD2 | TRBV5-1 | TGCGCCAGCAGCTGGACTAGCGGCCCCCGGGATACGCAGTATTTT | CASSWTSGPRDTQYF
- | TRBJ2-1 | TRBD2 | TRBV28 | TGTGCCAGCAGCCCCCGGACTAGCGGGAGGGGGCGTCGCGGCGAGCAGTTCTTC | CASSPRTSGRGRRGEQFF
few | TRBJ1-1 | - | TRBV19 | TGTGCCAGTAGTATAGAAGGGGCCACTGAAGCTTTCTTT | CASSIEGATEAFF
few | TRBJ1-4 | TRBD1 | TRBV5-6 | TGTGCCAGCAGCTTGGCCCAGGGGGCGAATGAAAAACTGTTTTTT | CASSLAQGANEKLFF
- | TRBJ2-1 | - | TRBV9 | TGTGCCAGCAGCGTAGAGGCGGCATCCTACAATGAGCAGTTCTTC | CASSVEAASYNEQFF
few | TRBJ2-5 | TRBD2 | TRBV5-6 | TGTGCCAGCAGCGTGTGGGGGGGAGAGACCCAGTACTTC | CASSVWGGETQYF
- | TRBJ2-2 | - | TRBV6-4 | TGTGCCAGCAAGGGGGGTGGGACAGATTCGGACACCGGGGAGCTGTTTTTT | CASKGGGTDSDTGELFF
- | TRBJ2-1 | - | TRBV28 | TGTGCCAGCAGCCCCCTAGGTAGCACCTACAATGAGCAGTTCTTC | CASSPLGSTYNEQFF
- | TRBJ2-5 | - | TRBV5-1 | TGCGCCAGCAGCTTGGGGGCCTACTCCCAAGAGACCCAGTACTTC | CASSLGAYSQETQYF
few | TRBJ2-3 | TRBD2 | TRBV28 | TGTGCCAGCATGTCGCTAGCGGGAGTAAGAGATACGCAGTATTTT | CASMSLAGVRDTQYF
few | TRBJ2-7 | - | TRBV13 | TGTGCCAGCAGCTCGACGGGGGACGAGCAGTACTTC | CASSSTGDEQYF
once | TRBJ1-4 | TRBD1 | TRBV6-5 | TGTGCCAGCAGGCCGGACAGGGGGCGAGATGAAAAACTGTTTTTT | CASRPDRGRDEKLFF